The sequence of this TCR beta chain was determined in a study of cytomegalovirus exposure and HLA in healthy donors. Overall study context: Inside one of the first data releases sat about 85 million unique TCRs taken from HLA-typed donors.

Germline V lookup: CDR1 SEHNR, CDR2 FQNEAQ (reference sequence). This CDR3 has 13 residues. V was cut by 7 bases and J by 6 bases, with 14 bases left in between. Study-wide findings and caveats: The authors assumed roughly uniform sequencing depth across donors for presence/absence analyses. Reports credit the classifier with highly specific, highly sensitive diagnosis of cytomegalovirus status. By HLA locus, TCR association rates varied in a later analysis, with DRB1 showing the most and HLA-C the fewest.

This clone was seen once. Its specificity is not known. The PCR had 60 Vbeta and 13 Jbeta primers. Assay: immunoSEQ multiplex PCR; the TCRdb copy retains only in-frame clones and omits some. The repertoire holds some 140,000 clones, with about 85% as singletons. V is TRBV7-9 and J is TRBJ2-3; D perhaps matches TRBD1 (6 bases). The clonotype originates from a female donor in good health and CMV-seronegative. Sequenced input: PBMCs. The CDR3 protein is CASTITGTDTQYF. CDR3 in DNA: TGTGCCAGCACCATCACAGGGACCGATACGCAGTATTTT.